One sample yielded the 7 T cell receptor beta chains listed below, sequenced in a study of regulatory T cells in long-lasting Graves disease. As for time point: newly diagnosed GD, antithyroid drugs for less than 3 months. Extracted PBMC RNA gave rise to the TCR library. Sequencing libraries for TCR beta were prepared with iRepertoire HTBI primers and Arm-PCR of CDR3 regions. TCRdb called the multiplex PCR reads again in MiXCR, with one record for every CDR3 protein. Among some 250,000 distinct CDR3 sequences listed, under 20% were seen once. This same sample was also taken into another study, of T cells in Graves' hyperthyroidism and ophthalmopathy.

This sample comprised peripheral blood mononuclear cells (PBMCs), obtained at new diagnosis, from a patient treated with antithyroid drugs. The source is a woman in her twenties or thirties with Graves disease.

This clonotype was seen ten or more times. V gene TRBV24-1 combines with J gene TRBJ2-1; D may match TRBD1 or TRBD2 (6 bases each). Trimming cost V 1 base and J 7 bases, with 7 bases left between them. Germline lookup yields CDR1 KGHDR and CDR2 SFDVKD. There are 13 residues in the CDR3. In nucleotides, the CDR3 is TGTGCCACCAGTGATTTAGGGGGGAATGAGCAGTTCTTC. This encodes CATSDLGGNEQFF.

CDR3 DNA: TGTGCCAGCAGCCTCGGACTCGACAGAGAGACCCAGTACTTC. Its translation: CASSLGLDRETQYF. The chain has TRBV5-4 and TRBJ2-5; D may correspond to TRBD1 or TRBD2 (5 bases each). Germline loops: CDR1 SGHNT, CDR2 YYREEE (reference sequence). V lost 4 bases, J lost 4 bases, and 14 bases lay in between. The CDR3 totals 14 residues.

With regard to this clonotype: A junction end diverges from the germline sequence, so it may reflect a read error. The chain uses TRBV3-1 and TRBJ1-1; possibly TRBD1 for D (5 bases). This CDR3 has 17 residues. Germline V gene sequence: CDR1 LGHDT, CDR2 YNNKEL (reference sequence). CDR3 nucleotide sequence: TGTGTCAGCAGCCAAGATTCGGGAGGGGTGATGAACACTGAAGCTTTCTTT. Residues: CVSSQDSGGVMNTEAFF.

Ten or more counts support this clonotype. The V gene is TRBV6-5, the J gene TRBJ1-5; D is ambiguous. The V and J ends lost 0 bases and 3 bases respectively, with 12 bases between them. The germline gives CDR1 MNHEY, CDR2 SVGAGI. The length of the CDR3 is 16 residues. The DNA for the CDR3 is TGTGCCAGCAGTTACTCGCCGGAGGGTACCAATCAGCCCCAGCATTTT. Encoded protein: CASSYSPEGTNQPQHF.

There are many counts of this clonotype. V gene TRBV5-6 combines with J gene TRBJ2-6, with D hard to call. Germline assignment: CDR1 SGHDT and CDR2 YYEEEE. Trimming shortened V by 1 base and J by 2 bases, and 7 bases separated the two germline ends. This CDR3 is 15 amino acids long. This chain's CDR3 is CASSLWITGANVLTF. The CDR3 DNA sequence: TGTGCCAGCAGCTTGTGGATCACTGGGGCCAACGTCCTGACTTTC.

This clonotype was picked up many times. J is TRBJ1-1 and V is TRBV11-2, with a weak D call TRBD1 (6 bases). The CDR3 has 13 residues. V lost 5 bases, J lost 11 bases, and 18 bases lay in between. Germline lookup yields CDR1 SGHAT and CDR2 FQNNGV. The CDR3, as DNA: TGTGCCAGCAGCCAGAACGGGGGTAGGGGGGCTTTCTTT. This encodes CASSQNGGRGAFF.

This clonotype was seen repeatedly, ten times or more. The V and J genes are TRBV4-1 and TRBJ1-5; D possibly corresponds to TRBD1 (6 bases). Trimming removed 1 base from V and 2 bases from J, with 12 bases in between. The CDR3 runs to 16 residues. CDR1 and CDR2 from the germline V gene are MGHRA and YSYEKL. In DNA form, the CDR3 reads TGCGCCAGCAGCCAAGCGGGGGCGCGGGGCAATCAGCCCCAGCATTTT. It translates to CASSQAGARGNQPQHF.